What follows are 26 T cell receptor beta chains derived from one specimen sequenced in a study of cytomegalovirus exposure and HLA in healthy donors. The PCR was carried out with 60 Vbeta primers and 13 Jbeta primers. Only in-frame clones appear in the TCRdb table, and some are missing; sequencing was by immunoSEQ multiplex PCR. This listing includes some 140,000 clones. Sequenced: PBMCs. The receptors shown here come from a woman aged 40-49 years in good health and CMV-seronegative.

As to this clone: The same CDR3 is also encoded by other DNA sequences in this sample. The gene calls are TRBV10-3 and TRBJ2-1, with D perhaps matching TRBD2 (5 bases). The CDR3 has 14 amino acids. Germline-derived CDR1 and CDR2 are ENHRY and SYGVKD. V was cut by 3 bases and J by 1 base, with 7 bases left in between. DNA for the CDR3: TGTGCCATCAGTGACGGGGTGTCCTACAATGAGCAGTTCTTC. Translating it yields CAISDGVSYNEQFF.

V is TRBV5-6 and J is TRBJ1-3, with TRBD1 identical over 10 bases. This CDR3 region has 16 residues. V lost 0 bases and J lost 9; bases outside the gene matches: 9. From germline, CDR1 is SGHDT and CDR2 YYEEEE. CDR3 DNA sequence: TGTGCCAGCAGCTTGGTAAGGGACAGGGGTTACGGCACCATATATTTT. Residues: CASSLVRDRGYGTIYF.

In regard to this clone: At one boundary the junction diverges from the germline segment, which might be a read error. Other DNA sequences in the sample encode the same CDR3. The gene calls are TRBV6-6 and TRBJ1-1, with 9 bases matching TRBD1. The CDR3 is made up of 15 amino acids. Per germline, CDR1 MNHNY and CDR2 SVGAGI (reference sequence). CDR3 coding DNA: TGTGCCAGCAGTCCGGGGACAGGGATGAACACTGAAGCCTTCTTT. Translated, it gives CASSPGTGMNTEAFF.

The chain links TRBV6-1 to TRBJ1-4; unclear D gene. The CDR3 consists of 14 residues. Germline-derived CDR1 and CDR2 are MNHNS and SASEGT. V lost 8 bases, J lost 5 bases, and 15 bases lay in between. In nucleotides, the CDR3 is TGTGCCAGCGTTATGGGTGACACAAATGAAAAACTGTTTTTT. Translating gives CASVMGDTNEKLFF.

The chain carries TRBV6-1 and TRBJ2-7, with unresolved D. This CDR3 has 16 amino acids. Germline V CDR1 and CDR2: MNHNS, SASEGT. Trimming removed 0 bases at V and 0 bases at J, with 12 bases between. Here the CDR3 DNA reads TGTGCCAGCAGTGAAGCGAACAGTTTGCCCTCCTACGAGCAGTACGTC. It is translated as CASSEANSLPSYEQYV.

The chain has TRBV5-6 and TRBJ2-1; TRBD1 is a possible D gene (5 bases). The germline CDR1 and CDR2 sequences are SGHDT and YYEEEE. V lost 0 bases to trimming and J lost 3 bases, with 13 bases between them. The CDR3 totals 16 residues. The CDR3 coding sequence is TGTGCCAGCAGCTTGGACGAGACAGCGATCTACAATGAGCAGTTCTTC. It translates to CASSLDETAIYNEQFF.

This sequence joins TRBV7-2 and TRBJ2-3; D perhaps matches TRBD1 (5 bases). V lost 4 bases and J 2 bases, leaving 10 bases between the germline ends. The CDR3 has 14 amino acids. Germline-derived CDR1 and CDR2 are SGHTA and FQGNSA. The CDR3 region is CASSSRQYTDTQYF. The CDR3 DNA reads TGTGCCAGCAGCTCTCGACAGTACACAGATACGCAGTATTTT.

The chain couples TRBV28 to TRBJ2-3; TRBD1 agrees at 9 bases. V shed 5 bases and J 5 bases; nucleotides not matched to a gene: 11. The CDR3 consists of 16 residues. Germline CDR1 reads MDHEN; CDR2 reads SYDVKM. The CDR3 region is CASSATGGFVEDTQYF. Here the CDR3 DNA reads TGTGCCAGCAGTGCGACAGGGGGTTTTGTTGAAGATACGCAGTATTTT.

V and J are TRBV5-4 and TRBJ1-3, with a weak D call TRBD1 (6 bases). The length of the CDR3 is 16 residues. CDR1 and CDR2 (germline): SGHNT, YYREEE (reference sequence). The V and J ends lost 4 bases and 0 bases respectively, with 14 bases between them. CDR3 loop: CASSLRRGLSGNTIYF. The CDR3, as DNA: TGTGCCAGCAGCCTGAGGCGGGGGCTCTCTGGAAACACCATATATTTT.

The gene calls are TRBV5-1 and TRBJ2-7; 8 nucleotides match TRBD1. The CDR3 is made up of 14 amino acids. Trimming took 1 base from V and 3 from J; bases not matched to a gene: 3. Looked up from germline, CDR1 is SGHRS and CDR2 is YFSETQ. The CDR3 DNA is TGCGCCAGCAGCTTGACAGGGGGAAACTACGAGCAGTACGTC. Its translation: CASSLTGGNYEQYV.

The chain recombines TRBV5-1 with TRBJ2-3; TRBD2 agrees at 8 bases. Germline V gives CDR1 SGHRS, CDR2 YFSETQ. The CDR3 totals 16 residues. Trimming cost V 6 bases and J 2 bases; bases outside gene matches: 11. CDR3 DNA sequence: TGCGCCAGCACCCGTAGCGGGGTCGATAACACAGATACGCAGTATTTT. It yields the protein CASTRSGVDNTDTQYF.

This sequence joins TRBV19 and TRBJ1-5; D might be TRBD1 (6 bases). The germline V and J ends were trimmed by 4 bases and 6 bases, with 13 bases remaining between them. CDR1 is LNHDA and CDR2 is SQIVND in the germline V gene (reference sequence). The CDR3 runs 14 residues. Here the CDR3 DNA reads TGTGCCAGTAGTAACGGGGGGCTAGTTCAGCCCCAGCATTTT. Amino acids: CASSNGGLVQPQHF.

The chain has TRBV19 and TRBJ1-6, with 7 bases fitting TRBD1. The germline gives CDR1 LNHDA, CDR2 SQIVND (reference sequence). V was pared by 3 bases and J by 6 bases, with 5 bases of the junction left unmatched. The length of the CDR3 is 15 residues. The CDR3 DNA follows: TGTGCCAGTAGTATGGGGGACAGAACTAATTCACCCCTCCACTTT. Protein sequence: CASSMGDRTNSPLHF.

V and J are TRBV5-4 and TRBJ1-2; TRBD1 agrees at 8 bases. Germline values: CDR1 SGHNT, CDR2 YYREEE (reference sequence). The CDR3 consists of 16 residues. V shed 4 bases and J 4 bases; nucleotides not matched to a gene: 12. CDR3 sequence: CASSLGPTGVLYGYTF. The DNA for the CDR3 is TGTGCCAGCAGCCTGGGCCCGACAGGGGTCCTCTATGGCTACACCTTC.

The chain employs TRBV7-8 and TRBJ2-5, with D perhaps matching TRBD1 (6 bases). The J call is uncertain, as TRBJ2-7 better fits the DNA end. CDR1 and CDR2 (germline): SGHVS, FQNEAQ. CDR3 size: 14 residues. Here the CDR3 reads CASSFNQGSYEQYF. The CDR3, as DNA: TGTGCCAGCAGCTTTAATCAGGGGTCCTACGAGCAGTACTTC.

Of note for this clone: The same CDR3 can be traced to other DNA sequences in this sample. The chain uses TRBV5-1 and TRBJ1-1; weak D call: TRBD1 (6 bases). CDR1 and CDR2 (germline): SGHRS, YFSETQ. This CDR3 has 16 amino acids. V was trimmed by 1 base and J by 0 bases, leaving 13 bases between them. CDR3 residues: CASSLLGQGLNTEAFF. In DNA form, the CDR3 reads TGCGCCAGCAGCTTGTTGGGGCAGGGGTTGAACACTGAAGCTTTCTTT.

This chain connects TRBV29-1 to TRBJ1-5, with D uncertain. Trimming removed 7 bases from V and 1 base from J, with 14 bases in between. CDR3 size: 14 residues. Germline loops: CDR1 SQVTM, CDR2 ANQGSEA. Here the CDR3 reads CSAYFGGSNQPQHF. The CDR3 DNA follows: TGCAGCGCTTACTTCGGCGGGAGCAATCAGCCCCAGCATTTT.

The chain joins TRBV5-6 to TRBJ1-3; 9 positions match TRBD1. J gave up 0 bases and V 5 bases, and 6 bases lay outside the gene matches. Per germline, CDR1 SGHDT and CDR2 YYEEEE. The CDR3 loop spans 16 amino acids. CDR3 region: CASRYRGLDSGNTIYF. CDR3 sequence (DNA): TGTGCCAGCAGATACAGGGGGCTTGACTCTGGAAACACCATATATTTT. Supplemented by reference TRBV5-6 and TRBJ1-3, the full variable domain reads DAGVTQSPTHLIKTRGQQVTLRCSPKSGHDTVSWYQQALGQGPQFIFQYYEEEERQRGNFPDRFSGHQFPNYSSELNVNALLLGDSALYLCASRYRGLDSGNTIYFGEGSWLTVV.

The chain is built from TRBV2 and TRBJ1-3, with D uncertain. The germline V and J ends were trimmed by 8 bases and 9 bases, with 11 bases remaining between them. This CDR3 is built from 11 residues. Germline V lookup: CDR1 SNHLY, CDR2 FYNNEI. The CDR3 protein is CASVRGATIYF. DNA for the CDR3: TGTGCCAGCGTTCGGGGAGCCACCATATATTTT.

The chain is built from TRBV6-5 and TRBJ1-4; 9 positions match TRBD1. V was pared by 0 bases and J by 5 bases, with 4 bases of the junction left unmatched. Per the germline V gene, CDR1 is MNHEY and CDR2 is SVGAGI. This CDR3 contains 16 residues. The CDR3 region has the DNA TGTGCCAGCAGTTACTCGGGGGACAGGGTAAATGAAAAACTGTTTTTT. This encodes CASSYSGDRVNEKLFF.

The chain carries TRBV4-1 and TRBJ2-7, with 11 bases identical to TRBD2. The CDR3 extends over 16 amino acids. Trimming removed 4 bases from V and 1 base from J; junction bases left unmatched: 6. Germline CDR1 and CDR2: MGHRA and YSYEKL. As DNA, the CDR3 is TGCGCCAGCAGCCGCATACTAGCGGGGGCTTCCTACGAGCAGTACTTC. It is translated as CASSRILAGASYEQYF.

The rearrangement uses TRBV7-9 and TRBJ2-2; a weak D match, TRBD2 (6 bases). The germline CDR1 and CDR2 sequences are SEHNR and FQNEAQ (reference sequence). This CDR3 spans 14 amino acids. Trimming pared 1 base from V and 5 bases from J, leaving 8 bases between. The CDR3, as DNA: TGTGCCAGCAGCTTAGTCCGGGGGACCGGGGAGCTGTTTTTT. It yields the protein CASSLVRGTGELFF.

The J gene is TRBJ1-5, the V gene TRBV18; D is uncertain. The germline V and J ends were trimmed by 0 bases and 1 base, with 13 bases remaining between them. The length of the CDR3 is 17 residues. The germline V gene has CDR1 KGHSH and CDR2 LQKENI. The chain's CDR3 is CASSPPGVRGSNQPQHF. In DNA form, the CDR3 reads TGTGCCAGCTCACCACCAGGAGTCCGAGGGAGCAATCAGCCCCAGCATTTT.

The rearrangement joins TRBV7-6 to TRBJ1-4; D remains unclear. The V end lost 2 bases, the J end lost 8 bases, and 9 bases lay between the germline ends. CDR1 is SGHVS and CDR2 is FNYEAQ in the germline V gene. The CDR3 is 13 amino acids. CDR3 in amino acids: CASSLYAGEKLFF. The CDR3 DNA is TGTGCCAGCAGCTTATACGCGGGGGAAAAACTGTTTTTT.

The rearrangement links TRBV19 to TRBJ1-2; 9 bases are shared with TRBD1. V was clipped by 1 base and J by 5 bases; unmatched bases: 5. Germline values: CDR1 LNHDA, CDR2 SQIVND (reference sequence). This CDR3 has 15 residues. In nucleotides, the CDR3 is TGTGCCAGTAGTATAGCCCGGACAGGGGAATATGGCTACACCTTC. It specifies CASSIARTGEYGYTF.

The chain has TRBV6-4 and TRBJ2-5, with 9 bases that match TRBD2. Germline CDR1 reads MRHNA; CDR2 reads SNTAGT. V shed 6 bases, J shed 4 bases, and the junction held 9 bases outside the gene matches. The CDR3 runs to 15 residues. CDR3: CASSLSGRRGETQYF. DNA of the CDR3: TGTGCCAGCAGCCTTAGCGGGAGAAGGGGAGAGACCCAGTACTTC.